This T cell receptor (beta chain) was documented in a study of T cells in Graves' hyperthyroidism and ophthalmopathy. Study-wide results and caveats: Most thyroid clonotypes that were expanded above 0.001 also turned up in blood.

CDR1 and CDR2 (germline): SGHTA, FQGNSA. CDR3 length: 16 amino acids. V shed 6 bases, J shed 2 bases, and the junction held 13 bases outside the gene matches. This clonotype was observed once. Its specificity is not known. Researchers took RNA transcripts and amplified the TCR beta CDR3 regions from them. Carried out on the TCR CDR3, a first-round RT-PCR used the HTBI primer set. TCRdb reanalysed the multiplex PCR reads using MiXCR and keeps one entry per CDR3 protein. The repertoire includes 600,000 to 800,000 distinct CDR3 sequences, about a third of them detected once, and roughly 30% sits in the top ten.

This chain joins TRBV7-2 and TRBJ2-7; 7 bases map to TRBD2. The sample comprised blood. The TCR sequence derives from a woman aged 40 to 49 with Graves' hyperthyroidism. CDR3 protein: CASSPWGSSGTYEQYF. The CDR3 DNA is TGTGCCAGCAGTCCTTGGGGGTCTAGCGGAACCTACGAGCAGTACTTC.